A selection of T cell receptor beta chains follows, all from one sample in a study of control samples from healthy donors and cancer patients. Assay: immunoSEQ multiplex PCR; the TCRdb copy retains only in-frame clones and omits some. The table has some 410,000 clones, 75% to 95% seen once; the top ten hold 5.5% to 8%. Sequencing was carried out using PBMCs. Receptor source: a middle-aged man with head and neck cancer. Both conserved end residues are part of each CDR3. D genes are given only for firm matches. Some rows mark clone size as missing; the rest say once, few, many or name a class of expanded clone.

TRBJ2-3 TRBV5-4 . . TGTGCCAGCAGAAGAACTAGCTTTTCTAGCACAGATACGCAGTATTTT CASRRTSFSSTDTQYF
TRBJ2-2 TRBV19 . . TGTGCCAGTAGGAGTACGACAGGGAACACCGGGGAGCTGTTTTTT CASRSTTGNTGELFF
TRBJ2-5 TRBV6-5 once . TGTGCCAGCGGCTACCGGGAAGGCCAAGAGACCCAGTACTTC CASGYREGQETQYF
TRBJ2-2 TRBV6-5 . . TGTGCCAGCAGTTATTTTGCGAACACCGGGGAGCTGTTTTTT CASSYFANTGELFF
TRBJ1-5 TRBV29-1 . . TGCAGCGTATCGACAGGAGTGAACCAGCCCCAGCATTTT CSVSTGVNQPQHF
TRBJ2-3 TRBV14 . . TGTGCCAGCAGCCCAAGTCACAGGACAATCACAGATACGCAGTATTTT CASSPSHRTITDTQYF
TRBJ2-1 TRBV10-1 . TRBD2 TGCGCCAGCGGCTCTAGCGGGAGGGGGGAGCAGTTCTTC CASGSSGRGEQFF
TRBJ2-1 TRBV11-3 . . TGTGCCAGCAGTTTCTCGGGGCTTTTAAATGAGCAGTTCTTC CASSFSGLLNEQFF
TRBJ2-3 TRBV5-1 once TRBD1 TGCGCCAGCAGCACGGGACAGGGAACAGATACGCAGTATTTT CASSTGQGTDTQYF
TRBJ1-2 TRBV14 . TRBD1 TGTGCCAGCAGCCACTCGGTTATAGCGGACAGGTGGTATGGCTACACCTTC CASSHSVIADRWYGYTF
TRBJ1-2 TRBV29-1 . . TGCAGCGTTGAAGATCGGTACTGGGGGGAGGATCGTGGCTACACCTTC CSVEDRYWGEDRGYTF
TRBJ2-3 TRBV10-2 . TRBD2 TGCGCCAGCACTCTAGCGGGGGGGCTTGGCACAGATACGCAGTATTTT CASTLAGGLGTDTQYF
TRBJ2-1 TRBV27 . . TGTGCCAGCAGTCGACAGGTTCTTGACAATGAGCAGTTCTTC CASSRQVLDNEQFF
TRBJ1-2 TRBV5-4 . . TGTGCCAGCAGCTTGGACTCCTACATCCAAGCTGGCTACACCTTC CASSLDSYIQAGYTF
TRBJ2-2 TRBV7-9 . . TGTGCCAGCAGCCAAACTCTCTCTACCGGGGAGCTGTTTTTT CASSQTLSTGELFF
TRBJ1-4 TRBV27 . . TGTGCCAGCAGTTTACTACCCCGACTCGGAAAGGCGGGCGAAAAACTGTTTTTT CASSLLPRLGKAGEKLFF
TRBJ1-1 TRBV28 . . TGTGCCAGCAGACTACAGGGTCGGAACACTGAAGCTTTCTTT CASRLQGRNTEAFF
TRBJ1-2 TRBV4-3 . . TGCGCCAGCAGCCAAGTTCGGGGCTATGGCTACACCTTC CASSQVRGYGYTF
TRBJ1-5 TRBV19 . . TGTGCCAGTACCACCGAATCGGGGAGGCCCCAGCATTTT CASTTESGRPQHF
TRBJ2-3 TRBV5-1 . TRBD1 TGCGCCAGCAGCTTCGACAGGGGCACAGATACGCAGTATTTT CASSFDRGTDTQYF
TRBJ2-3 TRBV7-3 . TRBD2 TGTGCCACCTCAACTAGCGGGGGCTTACCCGATACGCAGTATTTT CATSTSGGLPDTQYF
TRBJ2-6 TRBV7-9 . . TGTGCCAGCACCTTTGTTGGGGCCAACGTCCTGACTTTC CASTFVGANVLTF
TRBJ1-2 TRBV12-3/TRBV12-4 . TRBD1 TGTGCCACCAACAGGGGTGGCGGCTACACCTTC CATNRGGGYTF
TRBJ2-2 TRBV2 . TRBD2 TGTGCCAGCGGGGCCAGCGGGATTGTTTCCGGGGAGCTGTTTTTT CASGASGIVSGELFF
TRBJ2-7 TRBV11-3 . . TGTGCCAGCAGCCGCCGTAAAGGAGAGTCCTACGAGCAGTACTTC CASSRRKGESYEQYF
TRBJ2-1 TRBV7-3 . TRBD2 TGTGCCAGCCAACTAGCGGGGGGGCCTTACAATGAGCAGTTCTTC CASQLAGGPYNEQFF
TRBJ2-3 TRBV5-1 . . TGCGCCAGCAGGGAGGCCCCAGATACGCAGTATTTT CASREAPDTQYF
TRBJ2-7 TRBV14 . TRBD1 TGTGCCAGCAGCTGGGACAGGGCATACGAGCAGTACTTC CASSWDRAYEQYF
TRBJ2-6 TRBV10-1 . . TGCGCCAGCAGTGAAAGCTCTGGGGCCAACGTCCTGACTTTC CASSESSGANVLTF
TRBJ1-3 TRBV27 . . TGTGCCAGCAGTTCCTTAGGACGGGGTGGAAACACCATATATTTT CASSSLGRGGNTIYF
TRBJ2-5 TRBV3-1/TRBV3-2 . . TGTGCCAGCAGCCAAGTTTGGGGGGTTGGAGAGACCCAGTACTTC CASSQVWGVGETQYF
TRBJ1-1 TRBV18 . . TGTGCCAGCTCACCATCTAAGGGGCGGGTCACTGAAGCTTTCTTT CASSPSKGRVTEAFF
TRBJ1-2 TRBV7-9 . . TGTGCCAGCAGCTCACAAGACCTGATCTATGGCTACACCTTC CASSSQDLIYGYTF
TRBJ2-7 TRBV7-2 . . TGTGCCAGCAGCCTCGGACAGCTGGGGTACGAGCAGTACTTC CASSLGQLGYEQYF
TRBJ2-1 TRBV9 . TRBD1 TGTGCCAGCAGCGTCAAGACAGGGGGATGGGATGAGCAGTTCTTC CASSVKTGGWDEQFF
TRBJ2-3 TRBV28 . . TGTGCCAGCAGTCTTCCTAGAAAGCGACAGATACCCACAGATACGCAGTATTTT CASSLPRKRQIPTDTQYF
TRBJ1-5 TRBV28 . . TGTGCTGGGGGGACTCAGCCCCAGCATTTT CAGGTQPQHF
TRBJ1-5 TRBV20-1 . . TGCAGTGCTAGTGAGACGACAGGATTTTATAGCAATCAGCCCCAGCATTTT CSASETTGFYSNQPQHF
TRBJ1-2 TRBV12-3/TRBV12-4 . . TGTGCCAGCAGTTTCGGTGCCGCTGGCTACACCTTC CASSFGAAGYTF
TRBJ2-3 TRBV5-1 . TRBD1 TGCGCCAGCAGCTTGAACAGGGGGGTAGATACGCAGTATTTT CASSLNRGVDTQYF
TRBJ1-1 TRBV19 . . TGTGCCAGTAGTATAGGGCCCGCGGTGAACACTGAAGCTTTCTTT CASSIGPAVNTEAFF